This T cell receptor (beta chain) was found in a study of molecular identifiers for immune sequencing clone quantification. The overall study: Replicate experiments divided RNA from around 20,000 or 100,000 naive CD8 cells into five parts and sequenced four.

At least ten counts were recorded for this clonotype. A single record per CDR3 protein comes from TCRdb applying MiXCR to the PCR reads. The profile shows about 640,000 distinct CDR3 sequences, 20% of them singletons. Naive CD8 T cells, phenotype CD8+CD4-CCR7+CD45RA+, were sorted. Looked up from germline, CDR1 is SGHAT and CDR2 is FQNNGV. The junction had 6 bases not matched to a gene; V was cut back by 5 bases and J by 0 bases. CDR3 length: 15 residues. This TCR came from a human donor in good health. Some libraries in this study had Jurkat cell RNA spiked in. This chain connects TRBV11-2 to TRBJ1-1, with 7 bases that match TRBD1. The specimen sequenced was naive CD8+ T cells from blood, with Jurkat cell RNA spiked in. Subset meaning: FACS-sorted CD8+CD4-CCR7+CD45RA+ naive T cells. CDR3 sequence reads: CASSGQGQMNTEAFF. The CDR3 DNA reads as TGTGCCAGCAGCGGGCAGGGACAGATGAACACTGAAGCTTTCTTT.